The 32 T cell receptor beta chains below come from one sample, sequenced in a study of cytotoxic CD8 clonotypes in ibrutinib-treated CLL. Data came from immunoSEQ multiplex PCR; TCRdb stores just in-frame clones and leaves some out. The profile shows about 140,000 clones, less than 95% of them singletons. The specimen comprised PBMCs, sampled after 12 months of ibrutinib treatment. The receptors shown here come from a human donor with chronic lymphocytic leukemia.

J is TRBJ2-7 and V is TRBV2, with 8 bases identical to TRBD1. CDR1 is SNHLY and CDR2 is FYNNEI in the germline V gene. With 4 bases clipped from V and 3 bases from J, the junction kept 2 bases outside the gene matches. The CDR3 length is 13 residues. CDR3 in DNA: TGTGCCAGCAGTGGGACAGGGATCTACGAGCAGTACTTC. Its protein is CASSGTGIYEQYF.

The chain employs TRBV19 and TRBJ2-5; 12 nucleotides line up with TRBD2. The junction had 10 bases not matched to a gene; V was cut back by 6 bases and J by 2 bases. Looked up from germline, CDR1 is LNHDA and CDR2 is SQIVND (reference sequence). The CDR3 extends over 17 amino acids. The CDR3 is CASSPVGTSGGQETQYF. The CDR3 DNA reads TGTGCCAGTAGCCCCGTGGGTACTAGCGGGGGGCAAGAGACCCAGTACTTC.

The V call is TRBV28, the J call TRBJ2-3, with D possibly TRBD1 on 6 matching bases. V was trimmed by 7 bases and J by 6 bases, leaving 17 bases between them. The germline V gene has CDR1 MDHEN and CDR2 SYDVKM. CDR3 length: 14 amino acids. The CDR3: CASTIQGSMDTQYF. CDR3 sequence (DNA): TGTGCCAGCACTATTCAGGGGAGTATGGATACGCAGTATTTT. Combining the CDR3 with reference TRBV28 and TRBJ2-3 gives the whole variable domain DVKVTQSSRYLVKRTGEKVFLECVQDMDHENMFWYRQDPGLGLRLIYFSYDVKMKEKGDIPEGYSVSREKKERFSLILESASTNQTSMYLCASTIQGSMDTQYFGPGTRLTVL.

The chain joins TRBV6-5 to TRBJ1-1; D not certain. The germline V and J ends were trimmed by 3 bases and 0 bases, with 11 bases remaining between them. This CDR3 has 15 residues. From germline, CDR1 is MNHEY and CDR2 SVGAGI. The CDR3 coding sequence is TGTGCCAGCAGTTATTCGAGGGTTTTGAACACTGAAGCTTTCTTT. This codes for CASSYSRVLNTEAFF.

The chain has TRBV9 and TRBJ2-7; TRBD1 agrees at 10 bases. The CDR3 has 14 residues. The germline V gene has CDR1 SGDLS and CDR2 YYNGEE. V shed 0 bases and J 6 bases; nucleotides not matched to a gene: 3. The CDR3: CASSVGDRGGEQYF. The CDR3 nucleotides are TGTGCCAGCAGCGTAGGGGACAGGGGCGGCGAGCAGTACTTC.

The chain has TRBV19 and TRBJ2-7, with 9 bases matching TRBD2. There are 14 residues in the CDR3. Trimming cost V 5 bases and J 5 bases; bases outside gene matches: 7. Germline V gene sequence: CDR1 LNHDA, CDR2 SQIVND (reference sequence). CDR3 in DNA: TGTGCCAGTAGTGCCCTAGCGGGATCCCACGAGCAGTACTTC. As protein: CASSALAGSHEQYF.

The CDR3 sequence: CATYRDRGQTEAFF. The CDR3 region has the DNA TGTGCCACGTACCGGGACAGGGGGCAAACTGAAGCTTTCTTT. The chain uses TRBV10-3 and TRBJ1-1; 12 bases are shared with TRBD1. V lost 10 bases, J lost 5 bases, and 8 bases stayed unmatched. Germline V lookup: CDR1 ENHRY, CDR2 SYGVKD. The CDR3 is made up of 14 amino acids.

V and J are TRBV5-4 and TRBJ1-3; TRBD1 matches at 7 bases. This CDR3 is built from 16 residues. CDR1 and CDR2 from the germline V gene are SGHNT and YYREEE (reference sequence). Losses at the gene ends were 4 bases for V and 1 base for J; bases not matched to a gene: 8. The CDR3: CASSIGQELSGNTIYF. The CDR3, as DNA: TGTGCCAGCAGCATCGGACAGGAGCTTTCTGGAAACACCATATATTTT.

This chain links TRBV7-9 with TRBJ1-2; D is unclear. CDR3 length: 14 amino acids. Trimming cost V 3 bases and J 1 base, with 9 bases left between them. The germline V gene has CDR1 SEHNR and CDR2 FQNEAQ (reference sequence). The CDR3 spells CASSFPHSNYGYTF. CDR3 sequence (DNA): TGTGCCAGCAGCTTCCCACACAGTAACTATGGCTACACCTTC.

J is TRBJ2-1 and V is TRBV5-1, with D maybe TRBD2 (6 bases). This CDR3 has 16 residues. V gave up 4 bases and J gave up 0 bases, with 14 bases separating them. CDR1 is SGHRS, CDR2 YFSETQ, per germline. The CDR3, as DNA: TGCGCCAGCAGCCCCACCCGGGAGTACTCCTACAATGAGCAGTTCTTC. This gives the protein CASSPTREYSYNEQFF. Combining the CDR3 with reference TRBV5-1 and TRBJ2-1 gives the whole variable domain KAGVTQTPRYLIKTRGQQVTLSCSPISGHRSVSWYQQTPGQGLQFLFEYFSETQRNKGNFPGRFSGRQFSNSRSEMNVSTLELGDSALYLCASSPTREYSYNEQFFGPGTRLTVL.

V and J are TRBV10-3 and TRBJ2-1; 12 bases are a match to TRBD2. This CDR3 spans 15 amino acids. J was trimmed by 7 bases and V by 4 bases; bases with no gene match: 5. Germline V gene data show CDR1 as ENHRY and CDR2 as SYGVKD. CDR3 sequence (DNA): TGTGCCATCAGTGGCGGACTAGCGGGATCAAATGAGCAGTTCTTC. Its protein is CAISGGLAGSNEQFF.

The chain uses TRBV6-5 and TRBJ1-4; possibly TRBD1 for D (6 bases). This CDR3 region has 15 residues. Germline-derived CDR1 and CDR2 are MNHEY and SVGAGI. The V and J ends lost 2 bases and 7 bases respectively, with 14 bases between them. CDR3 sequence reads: CASSYEGTRSEKLFF. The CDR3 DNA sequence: TGTGCCAGCAGTTACGAGGGGACAAGGTCTGAAAAACTGTTTTTT.

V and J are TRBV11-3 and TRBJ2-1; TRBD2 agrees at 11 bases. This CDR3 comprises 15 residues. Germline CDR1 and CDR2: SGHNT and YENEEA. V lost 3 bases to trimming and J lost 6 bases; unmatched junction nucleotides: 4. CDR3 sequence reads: CASSLIAGGTNEQFF. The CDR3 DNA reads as TGTGCCAGCAGCTTGATAGCGGGAGGGACCAATGAGCAGTTCTTC.

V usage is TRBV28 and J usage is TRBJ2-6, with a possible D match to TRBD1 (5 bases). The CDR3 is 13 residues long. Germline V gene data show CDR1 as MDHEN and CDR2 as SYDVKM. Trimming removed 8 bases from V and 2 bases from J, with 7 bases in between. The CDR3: CASGAPGANVLTF. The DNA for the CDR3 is TGTGCCAGCGGGGCCCCTGGGGCCAACGTCCTGACTTTC.

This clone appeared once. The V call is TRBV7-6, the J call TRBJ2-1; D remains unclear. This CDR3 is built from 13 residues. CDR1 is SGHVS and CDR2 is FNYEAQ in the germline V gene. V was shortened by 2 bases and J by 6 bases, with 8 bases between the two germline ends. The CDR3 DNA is TGTGCCAGCAGCTTAAATCCAGCCAATGAGCAGTTCTTC. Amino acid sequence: CASSLNPANEQFF.

CDR3 protein: CASRPRVPGQGRNEKLFF. In DNA, the CDR3 is TGTGCCAGCAGACCCAGAGTCCCGGGACAGGGGCGGAATGAAAAACTGTTTTTT. The chain carries TRBV2 and TRBJ1-4; TRBD1 matches at 10 bases. Unmatched junction bases numbered 15, after V lost 6 bases and J lost 5 bases. From germline, CDR1 is SNHLY and CDR2 FYNNEI. This CDR3 spans 18 amino acids.

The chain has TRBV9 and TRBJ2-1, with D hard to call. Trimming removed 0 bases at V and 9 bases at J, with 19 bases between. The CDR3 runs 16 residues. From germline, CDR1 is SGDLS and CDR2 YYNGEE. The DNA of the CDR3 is TGTGCCAGCAGCGTAGGCCTATCCGGGTCTGTTGGTGAGCAGTTCTTC. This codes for CASSVGLSGSVGEQFF.

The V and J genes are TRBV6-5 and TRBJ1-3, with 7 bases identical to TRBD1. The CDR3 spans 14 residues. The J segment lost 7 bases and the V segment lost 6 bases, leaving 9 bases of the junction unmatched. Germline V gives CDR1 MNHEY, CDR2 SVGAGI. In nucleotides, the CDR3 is TGTGCCAGCAGACGGGGACAGAGTTCCAACACCATATATTTT. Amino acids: CASRRGQSSNTIYF.

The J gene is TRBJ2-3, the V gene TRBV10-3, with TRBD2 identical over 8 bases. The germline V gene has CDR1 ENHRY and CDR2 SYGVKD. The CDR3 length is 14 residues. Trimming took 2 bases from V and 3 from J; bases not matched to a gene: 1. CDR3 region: CAISESGGTDTQYF. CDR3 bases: TGTGCCATCAGTGAGAGCGGGGGTACAGATACGCAGTATTTT.

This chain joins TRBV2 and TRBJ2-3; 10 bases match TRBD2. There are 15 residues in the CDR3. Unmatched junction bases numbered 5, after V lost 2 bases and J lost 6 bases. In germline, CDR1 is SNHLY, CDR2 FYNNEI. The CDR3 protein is CASSESGRAKDTQYF. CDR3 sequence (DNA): TGTGCCAGCAGTGAAAGCGGGAGGGCCAAGGATACGCAGTATTTT.

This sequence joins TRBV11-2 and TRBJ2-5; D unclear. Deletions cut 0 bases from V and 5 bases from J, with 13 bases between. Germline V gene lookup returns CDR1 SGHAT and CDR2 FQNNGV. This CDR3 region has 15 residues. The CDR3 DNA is TGTGCCAGCAGCTTAGATCCTTCGCTCCGGGAGACCCAGTACTTC. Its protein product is CASSLDPSLRETQYF.

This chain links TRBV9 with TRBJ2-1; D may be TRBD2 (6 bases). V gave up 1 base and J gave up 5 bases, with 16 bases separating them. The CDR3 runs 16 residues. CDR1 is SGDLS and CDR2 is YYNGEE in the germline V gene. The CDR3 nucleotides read TGTGCCAGCAGCGTATTTGTGGAGGGACCGAACAATGAGCAGTTCTTC. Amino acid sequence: CASSVFVEGPNNEQFF.

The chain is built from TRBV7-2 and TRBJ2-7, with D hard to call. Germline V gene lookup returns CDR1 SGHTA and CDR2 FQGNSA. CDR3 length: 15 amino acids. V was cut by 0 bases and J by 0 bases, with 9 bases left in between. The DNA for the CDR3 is TGTGCCAGCAGCTTAGCGCTTTCGAGCTCCTACGAGCAGTACTTC. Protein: CASSLALSSSYEQYF.

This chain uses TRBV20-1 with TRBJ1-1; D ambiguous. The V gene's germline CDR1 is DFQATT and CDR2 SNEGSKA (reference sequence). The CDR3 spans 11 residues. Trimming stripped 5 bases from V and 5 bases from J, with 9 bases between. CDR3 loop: CSAGTETEAFF. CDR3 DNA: TGCAGTGCTGGCACAGAGACTGAAGCTTTCTTT.

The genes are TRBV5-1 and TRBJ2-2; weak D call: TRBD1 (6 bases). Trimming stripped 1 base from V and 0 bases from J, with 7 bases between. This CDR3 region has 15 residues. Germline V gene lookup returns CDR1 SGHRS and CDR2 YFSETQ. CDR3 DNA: TGCGCCAGCAGCTTGAGGACAGCGAACACCGGGGAGCTGTTTTTT. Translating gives CASSLRTANTGELFF.

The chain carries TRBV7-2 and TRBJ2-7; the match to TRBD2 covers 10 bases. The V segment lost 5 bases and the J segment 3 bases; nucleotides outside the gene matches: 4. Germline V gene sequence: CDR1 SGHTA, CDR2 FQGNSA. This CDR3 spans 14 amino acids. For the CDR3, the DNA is TGTGCCAGCAGCACCGGACTAGCGGTCTACGAGCAGTACTTC. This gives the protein CASSTGLAVYEQYF.

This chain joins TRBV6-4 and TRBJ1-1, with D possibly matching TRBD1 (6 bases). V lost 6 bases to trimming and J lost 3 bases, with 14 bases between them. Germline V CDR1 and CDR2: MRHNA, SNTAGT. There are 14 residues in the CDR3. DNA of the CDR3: TGTGCCAGCAGGAACTCGAACAGGGACACTGAAGCTTTCTTT. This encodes CASRNSNRDTEAFF.

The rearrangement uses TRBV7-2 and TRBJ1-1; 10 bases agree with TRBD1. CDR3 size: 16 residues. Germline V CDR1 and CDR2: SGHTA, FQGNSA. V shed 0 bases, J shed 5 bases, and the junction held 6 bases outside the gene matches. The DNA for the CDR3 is TGTGCCAGCAGCTTAGCGGGACAGGGGTTGGGTACTGAAGCTTTCTTT. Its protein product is CASSLAGQGLGTEAFF. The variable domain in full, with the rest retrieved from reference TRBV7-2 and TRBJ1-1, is GAGVSQSPSNKVTEKGKDVELRCDPISGHTALYWYRQSLGQGLEFLIYFQGNSAPDKSGLPSDRFSAERTGGSVSTLTIQRTQQEDSAVYLCASSLAGQGLGTEAFFGQGTRLTVV.

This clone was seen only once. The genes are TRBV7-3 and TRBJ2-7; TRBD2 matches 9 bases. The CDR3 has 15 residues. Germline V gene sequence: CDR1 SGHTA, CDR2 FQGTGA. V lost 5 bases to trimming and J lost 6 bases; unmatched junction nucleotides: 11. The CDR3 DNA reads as TGTGCCAGCAGCCCAACTCTAGCGGGAACCTCCGAGCAGTACTTC. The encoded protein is CASSPTLAGTSEQYF.

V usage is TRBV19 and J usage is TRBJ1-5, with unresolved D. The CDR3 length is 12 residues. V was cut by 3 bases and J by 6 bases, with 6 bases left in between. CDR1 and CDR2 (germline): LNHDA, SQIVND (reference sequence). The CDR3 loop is CASSIEPQPQHF. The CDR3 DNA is TGTGCCAGTAGTATCGAGCCTCAGCCCCAGCATTTT.

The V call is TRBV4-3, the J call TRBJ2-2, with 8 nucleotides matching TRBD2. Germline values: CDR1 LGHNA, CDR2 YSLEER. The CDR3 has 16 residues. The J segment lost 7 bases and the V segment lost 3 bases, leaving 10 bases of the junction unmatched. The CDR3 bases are TGCGCCAGCAGCCAGGAGACGGGAGGGCCTTACGGGGAGCTGTTTTTT. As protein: CASSQETGGPYGELFF.

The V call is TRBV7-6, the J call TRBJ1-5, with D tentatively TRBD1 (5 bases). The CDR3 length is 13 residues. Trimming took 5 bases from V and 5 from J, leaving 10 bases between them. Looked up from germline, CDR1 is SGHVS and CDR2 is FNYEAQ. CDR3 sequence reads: CASSRGPDQPQHF. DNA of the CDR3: TGTGCCAGCAGCCGGGGACCGGATCAGCCCCAGCATTTT.